This T cell receptor (beta chain) was profiled in a study of cytomegalovirus exposure and HLA in healthy donors. The CDR3 has 16 amino acids. CDR1 and CDR2 (germline): SGHVS, FNYEAQ. Germline trimming cut 5 bases from V and 1 base from J; bases unmatched to any gene: 8. With 60 Vbeta and 13 Jbeta primers, the PCR was carried out. TCRdb's table, derived via immunoSEQ multiplex PCR, lists solely in-frame clones and lacks some. The sample consists of some 110,000 clones, over 75% of them appearing once. The source material was PBMCs. The chain links TRBV7-6 to TRBJ1-1; 9 positions match TRBD1. The sequence was collected from a man aged 55 to 69 in good health and CMV-seronegative. The CDR3 reads CASSRTQGARNTEAFF. The CDR3 DNA sequence: TGTGCCAGCAGCAGGACACAGGGGGCCAGGAACACTGAAGCTTTCTTT.